This T cell receptor (beta chain) was recorded in a study of blood T cell repertoires in COVID-19. At the level of the study: PBMCs, B-cell-depleted T cells, or T cells were the source of the cDNA or gDNA that made up the material.

The CDR3 runs 13 residues. The germline V and J ends were trimmed by 2 bases and 5 bases, with 10 bases remaining between them. Germline CDR1 reads KGHSH; CDR2 reads LQKENI. This clone was seen just once. Under the authors' procedure: Scientists estimated how many nucleated cells there were by amplifying reference gene primers. Produced via immunoSEQ multiplex PCR; TCRdb's table is partial and in-frame only. V, J and clone size are taken as reported in that table, and D and trimming were inferred from the DNA itself. The repertoire holds 98,000 or so clones, with 87% as singletons. Sample: peripheral blood. This sequence joins TRBV18 and TRBJ2-7; D is unresolved. The TCR sequence derives from a man aged 45-60 years with acute or convalescent COVID-19. CDR3 in amino acids: CASSPIQAHEQYF. The CDR3 DNA follows: TGTGCCAGCTCACCAATCCAGGCCCACGAGCAGTACTTC.